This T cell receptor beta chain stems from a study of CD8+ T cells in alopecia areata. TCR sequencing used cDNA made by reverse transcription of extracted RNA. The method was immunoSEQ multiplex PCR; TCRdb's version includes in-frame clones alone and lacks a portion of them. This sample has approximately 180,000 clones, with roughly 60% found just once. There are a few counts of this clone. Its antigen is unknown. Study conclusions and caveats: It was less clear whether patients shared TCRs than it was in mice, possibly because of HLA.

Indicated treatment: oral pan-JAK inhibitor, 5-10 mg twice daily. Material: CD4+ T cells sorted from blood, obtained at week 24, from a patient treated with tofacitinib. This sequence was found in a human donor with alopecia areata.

The CDR3, as DNA: TGCAGCGTTGAAGACAGGGCTGGTGAAAAACTGTTTTTT. This gives the protein CSVEDRAGEKLFF. This chain links TRBV29-1 with TRBJ1-4, with D possibly being TRBD1 (5 bases). This CDR3 comprises 13 residues. Germline V gene sequence: CDR1 SQVTM, CDR2 ANQGSEA. V was cut by 0 bases and J by 7 bases, with 9 bases left in between. Looking up the rest from reference TRBV29-1 and TRBJ1-4 gives the full variable domain: SAVISQKPSRDICQRGTSLTIQCQVDSQVTMMFWYRQQPGQSLTLIATANQGSEATYESGFVIDKFPISRPNLTFSTLTVSNMSPEDSSIYLCSVEDRAGEKLFFGSGTQLSVL.